One sample yielded the 17 T cell receptor beta chains listed below, sequenced in a study of blood T cell repertoires in COVID-19. Measured with immunoSEQ multiplex PCR; TCRdb has only the in-frame clones, and not every one. There are about 230,000 clones in the sample; 65% to 90% occur only once, and approximately 10% lies in the top ten. Sequencing input: peripheral blood. The receptors were gathered from a man aged 45 to 65 with COVID-19, enrolled during active disease.

The V and J genes are TRBV28 and TRBJ1-4; D is ambiguous. The CDR3 covers 14 residues. Germline V gene data show CDR1 as MDHEN and CDR2 as SYDVKM. The ends were cut back, 4 bases at V and 7 bases at J, with 13 bases in the middle. CDR3: CASSSNSRIEKLFF. The CDR3 DNA follows: TGTGCCAGCAGTTCAAACAGCAGGATTGAAAAACTGTTTTTT.

V and J are TRBV27 and TRBJ1-4; TRBD1 aligns across 8 bases. V shed 5 bases, J shed 9 bases, and the junction held 11 bases outside the gene matches. This CDR3 region has 15 residues. Per the germline V gene, CDR1 is MNHEY and CDR2 is SMNVEV (reference sequence). CDR3 sequence (DNA): TGTGCCAGCAGTCCGCTACAGGGGGGTGATCAAAAACTGTTTTTT. Encoded protein: CASSPLQGGDQKLFF. Full variable domain (remainder filled in from reference TRBV27 and TRBJ1-4): EAQVTQNPRYLITVTGKKLTVTCSQNMNHEYMSWYRQDPGLGLRQIYYSMNVEVTDKGDVPEGYKVSRKEKRNFPLILESPSPNQTSLYFCASSPLQGGDQKLFFGSGTQLSVL.

Written as DNA, the CDR3 is TGTGCCAGCAACCTGAGGTCAGGGGGCGCGGACGAGCAGTACTTC. Translated, it gives CASNLRSGGADEQYF. V gene TRBV5-6 combines with J gene TRBJ2-7, with TRBD1 identical over 8 bases. This CDR3 is built from 15 residues. Germline-derived CDR1 and CDR2 are SGHDT and YYEEEE. Trimming cost V 6 bases and J 5 bases; bases outside gene matches: 13.

V and J are TRBV11-2 and TRBJ2-1, with 10 bases lining up with TRBD2. CDR1 is SGHAT and CDR2 is FQNNGV in the germline V gene. V shed 0 bases and J 9 bases; nucleotides not matched to a gene: 5. The CDR3 spans 15 residues. Here the CDR3 reads CASSLEASGGGEQFF. In nucleotides, the CDR3 is TGTGCCAGCAGCTTAGAAGCTAGCGGGGGTGGTGAGCAGTTCTTC. Filled out from reference TRBV11-2 and TRBJ2-1, the complete variable domain reads EAGVAQSPRYKIIEKRQSVAFWCNPISGHATLYWYQQILGQGPKLLIQFQNNGVVDDSQLPKDRFSAERLKGVDSTLKIQPAKLEDSAVYLCASSLEASGGGEQFFGPGTRLTVL.

V usage is TRBV11-2 and J usage is TRBJ2-1, with 7 bases identical to TRBD1. This CDR3 is built from 18 residues. Trimming cost V 4 bases and J 2 bases; bases outside gene matches: 14. CDR1 is SGHAT and CDR2 is FQNNGV in the germline V gene. The CDR3 protein is CASSSFRGGSTTYNEQFF. The DNA of the CDR3 is TGTGCCAGCAGCTCCTTCAGAGGGGGCAGTACTACCTACAATGAGCAGTTCTTC. Full variable domain (outside the CDR3, taken from reference TRBV11-2 and TRBJ2-1): EAGVAQSPRYKIIEKRQSVAFWCNPISGHATLYWYQQILGQGPKLLIQFQNNGVVDDSQLPKDRFSAERLKGVDSTLKIQPAKLEDSAVYLCASSSFRGGSTTYNEQFFGPGTRLTVL.

The V call is TRBV2, the J call TRBJ2-1; 12 bases fit TRBD2. CDR3 length equals 16 residues. The V gene's germline CDR1 is SNHLY and CDR2 FYNNEI. V gave up 7 bases and J gave up 2 bases; unmatched junction bases: 6. CDR3 in DNA: TGTGCCAGCACCGTACTAGCGGGGGGCCCCTACAATGAGCAGTTCTTC. This encodes CASTVLAGGPYNEQFF.

The gene calls are TRBV9 and TRBJ1-1; the D gene is possibly TRBD1 (5 bases). Trimming left V 4 bases short and J 10 bases short, with 17 bases between. The CDR3 has 13 amino acids. Germline CDR1 and CDR2: SGDLS and YYNGEE. For the CDR3, the DNA is TGTGCCAGCAGCCCCAGTAGTGGGGGGGGAGCTTTCTTT. Amino acid sequence: CASSPSSGGGAFF.

The chain recombines TRBV7-3 with TRBJ2-3, with a tentative D call TRBD2 (7 bases). This CDR3 spans 14 amino acids. The V end was cut by 3 bases, the J end by 5 bases, with 12 bases between. Germline V gene sequence: CDR1 SGHTA, CDR2 FQGTGA. CDR3 DNA sequence: TGTGCCAGCAGCTTCGCGGGGGCCGAAGATACGCAGTATTTT. Residues: CASSFAGAEDTQYF.

This clone was observed a handful of times. This chain joins TRBV20-1 and TRBJ2-2; 7 bases align to TRBD1. The ends lost 6 bases at V and 7 bases at J; junction bases unmatched: 11. This CDR3 is 14 amino acids long. Germline V gene lookup returns CDR1 DFQATT and CDR2 SNEGSKA (reference sequence). The CDR3 sequence: CSASHRGMGGELFF. CDR3 bases: TGCAGTGCCAGTCACAGGGGAATGGGCGGGGAGCTGTTTTTT.

The chain joins TRBV5-1 to TRBJ2-7, with D possibly being TRBD1 (5 bases). V was shortened by 2 bases and J by 4 bases, with 13 bases between the two germline ends. Per the germline V gene, CDR1 is SGHRS and CDR2 is YFSETQ. The CDR3 totals 14 residues. The CDR3 spells CASSFGVKGYEQYF. The CDR3 DNA is TGCGCCAGCAGCTTTGGGGTAAAGGGGTACGAGCAGTACTTC.

This chain connects TRBV21-1 to TRBJ1-5; the table names TRBD1, a call not compared with the DNA. TRBV21-1 is noted as a pseudogene. This CDR3 comprises 16 residues. Written as DNA, the CDR3 is TGTGCCAGCAGCAACGGCGGACAGACTTTCAATCAGCCCCAGCATTTT. Its translation is CASSNGGQTFNQPQHF.

The chain is built from TRBV7-8 and TRBJ1-5, with D hard to call. This CDR3 contains 12 residues. Trimming removed 5 bases at V and 4 bases at J, with 6 bases between. The germline gives CDR1 SGHVS, CDR2 FQNEAQ. The CDR3 coding sequence is TGTGCCAGCAGCCCACATAATCAGCCCCAGCATTTT. Translated: CASSPHNQPQHF. The full variable domain, with the rest looked up from reference TRBV7-8 and TRBJ1-5, is GAGVSQSPRYKVAKRGQDVALRCDPISGHVSLFWYQQALGQGPEFLTYFQNEAQLDKSGLPSDRFFAERPEGSVSTLKIQRTQQEDSAVYLCASSPHNQPQHFGDGTRLSIL.

This sequence joins TRBV3-1 (or the pseudogene TRBV3-2) and TRBJ2-2, with 12 positions matching TRBD2. This CDR3 has 16 amino acids. The V and J ends lost 9 bases and 7 bases, in that order; junction bases with no gene match: 12. Germline values: CDR1 LGHDT, CDR2 YNNKEL (reference sequence). The CDR3 protein is CASFLAGGPDGGELFF. As DNA, the CDR3 is TGTGCCAGTTTCCTAGCGGGGGGGCCCGATGGCGGGGAGCTGTTTTTT.

The chain is built from TRBV5-4 and TRBJ2-2; 7 nucleotides line up with TRBD1. CDR1 and CDR2 from the germline V gene are SGHNT and YYREEE (reference sequence). This CDR3 comprises 14 residues. Trimming took 3 bases from V and 5 from J; bases not matched to a gene: 4. The CDR3 here is CASSSGQHTGELFF. Here the CDR3 DNA reads TGTGCCAGCAGCTCGGGACAGCATACCGGGGAGCTGTTTTTT.

The rearrangement uses TRBV5-1 and TRBJ1-2; D ambiguous. Trimming stripped 0 bases from V and 4 bases from J, with 7 bases between. The length of the CDR3 is 13 residues. CDR1 and CDR2 from the germline V gene are SGHRS and YFSETQ. The CDR3 protein is CASSLEQTYGYTF. As DNA, the CDR3 is TGCGCCAGCAGCTTGGAACAGACCTATGGCTACACCTTC.

The chain recombines TRBV4-3 with TRBJ2-7; 11 bases fit TRBD1. The ends lost 4 bases at V and 3 bases at J; junction bases unmatched: 5. Germline assignment: CDR1 LGHNA and CDR2 YSLEER. The CDR3 has 15 amino acids. In DNA, the CDR3 is TGCGCCAGCAGCCTCGGACAGGGGGCGGACTACGAGCAGTACTTC. Its protein is CASSLGQGADYEQYF.

The chain links TRBV27 to TRBJ1-5; TRBD1 aligns across 8 bases. Germline assignment: CDR1 MNHEY and CDR2 SMNVEV (reference sequence). Trimming took 3 bases from V and 0 from J; bases not matched to a gene: 10. This CDR3 contains 18 residues. CDR3 nucleotide sequence: TGTGCCAGCAGTTTGTTATCCCAGGGGGCTAATAGCAATCAGCCCCAGCATTTT. Encoded protein: CASSLLSQGANSNQPQHF.